A selection of T cell receptor beta chains follows, all from one sample in a study of blood T cell repertoires in COVID-19. Using immunoSEQ multiplex PCR, the repertoire was profiled, and TCRdb retains in-frame clones only, with some absent. The table shows about 80,000 clones, with around 78% occurring only once. The sample was peripheral blood. Receptors originate from a human donor in a cohort sampled during active COVID-19. Both conserved end residues are part of each CDR3.

V gene: TRBV6-5
CDR3 length: 14
CDR3 protein: CASSYSRNTGELFF

V gene: TRBV5-1
CDR3 length: 15
CDR3 protein: CASSSGLASGETQYF

V gene: TRBV6-5
CDR3 length: 15
CDR3 protein: CASRPGARIHEKLFF

V gene: TRBV29-1
CDR3 length: 13
CDR3 protein: CSVQGTVNTEAFF

V gene: TRBV27
CDR3 length: 15
CDR3 protein: CASSSLPTGHTEAFF

V gene: TRBV7-2
CDR3 length: 14
CDR3 protein: CASSLVTGTYEQYF

V gene: TRBV19
CDR3 length: 11
CDR3 protein: CASSKPDKAFF

V gene: TRBV11-3
CDR3 length: 15
CDR3 protein: CASSGASGTYNEQFF

V gene: TRBV27
CDR3 length: 16
CDR3 protein: CASNQLGSSKDSPLHF

V gene: TRBV9
CDR3 length: 16
CDR3 protein: CASSPSYRNLNTEAFF

V gene: TRBV29-1
CDR3 length: 16
CDR3 protein: CSVARTPGQGFDGYTF

V gene: TRBV2
CDR3 length: 15
CDR3 protein: CASSPSVGAGQPQHF

V gene: TRBV27
CDR3 length: 19
CDR3 protein: CASNLLGLAGGQGTDTQYF

V gene: TRBV7-8
CDR3 length: 18
CDR3 protein: CASSFPSAGGDPTDTQYF